This T cell receptor (beta chain) was sequenced in a study of T cells after posttransplantation cyclophosphamide. Study findings and constraints: Later post-transplant blood repertoires were often dominated by donor CD8+ memory clones. After PTCy, TRB diversity resembled that of CNI/methotrexate controls.

The table came from immunoSEQ multiplex PCR; TCRdb's copy has only in-frame clones and leaves some out. The data contain 19,000 or so clones, 86% of them singletons. A remark on this clone: The antigen is unknown.

Controls had myeloablative marrow grafts with methotrexate and calcineurin inhibitor, sampled at 1 year. The CDR3 is 13 residues long. Germline CDR1 reads SGHAT; CDR2 reads FQDESV (reference sequence). V was trimmed by 6 bases and J by 0 bases, leaving 8 bases between them. V gene TRBV11-1 combines with J gene TRBJ1-1, with unresolved D. This receptor was identified in a female patient younger than 45 who received an allogeneic stem cell transplant from an unrelated donor, was CMV-positive, and had acute and chronic GVHD. The graft donor may have contributed some T cells. Sequenced here: PBMCs, sampled around 53 weeks after allogeneic stem cell transplant with calcineurin inhibitor and methotrexate. The CDR3 DNA follows: TGTGCCAGCAGTACGCAGGTGAACACTGAAGCTTTCTTT. Protein: CASSTQVNTEAFF.